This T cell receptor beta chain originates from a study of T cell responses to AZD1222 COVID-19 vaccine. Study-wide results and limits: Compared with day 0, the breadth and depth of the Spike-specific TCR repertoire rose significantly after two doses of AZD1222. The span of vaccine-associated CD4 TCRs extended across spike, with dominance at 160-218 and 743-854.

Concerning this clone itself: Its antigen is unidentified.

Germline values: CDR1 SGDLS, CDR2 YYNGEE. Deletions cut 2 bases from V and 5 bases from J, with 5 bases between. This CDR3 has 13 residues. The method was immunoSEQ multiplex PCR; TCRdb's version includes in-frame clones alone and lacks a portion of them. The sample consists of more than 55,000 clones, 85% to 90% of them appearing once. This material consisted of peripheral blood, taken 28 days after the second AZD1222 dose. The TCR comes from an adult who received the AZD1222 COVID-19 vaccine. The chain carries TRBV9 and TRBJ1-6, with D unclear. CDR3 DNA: TGTGCCAGCAGCGTGACGGATAATTCACCCCTCCACTTT. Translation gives CASSVTDNSPLHF.